The next 19 T cell receptor beta chains were all read from a single sample in a study of T cells in Graves' hyperthyroidism and ophthalmopathy. RNA transcripts served as the template for amplifying TCR beta CDR3 regions. Researchers ran a first-round RT-PCR on the TCR CDR3 using the HTBI primer set. TCRdb used MiXCR to reprocess the multiplex PCR reads, holding one entry per CDR3 protein. The sample includes roughly 420,000 distinct CDR3 sequences, around a sixth of them seen just once. The sample taken for sequencing was blood. Source of these receptors: a woman aged 18-35 years with Graves' hyperthyroidism.

V gene TRBV13 combines with J gene TRBJ1-5; no reliable D call. Trimming took 5 bases from V and 9 from J, leaving 20 bases between them. The CDR3 is 15 residues long. The germline CDR1 and CDR2 sequences are PRHDT and FYEKMQ (reference sequence). CDR3 bases: TGTGCCAGCAGCACCCGAGGAGACGGCCAATTGCCCCAGCATTTT. Its protein is CASSTRGDGQLPQHF.

This clonotype was seen many times. The rearrangement links TRBV5-1 to TRBJ1-4, with a possible D match to TRBD1 (6 bases). This CDR3 comprises 15 residues. V was cut by 5 bases and J by 0 bases, with 11 bases left in between. Germline V gives CDR1 SGHRS, CDR2 YFSETQ. Here the CDR3 reads CASRQGMTTNEKLFF. The CDR3 DNA reads TGCGCCAGCAGGCAGGGGATGACAACTAATGAAAAACTGTTTTTT. The entire variable domain, with the rest obtained from reference TRBV5-1 and TRBJ1-4, is as follows: KAGVTQTPRYLIKTRGQQVTLSCSPISGHRSVSWYQQTPGQGLQFLFEYFSETQRNKGNFPGRFSGRQFSNSRSEMNVSTLELGDSALYLCASRQGMTTNEKLFFGSGTQLSVL.

Worth noting for this clonotype: At one end, the junction sequence differs from germline, possibly due to a read error. V and J are TRBV7-9 and TRBJ2-3; no clear D gene. The length of the CDR3 is 13 residues. Germline CDR1 SEHNR, CDR2 FQNEAQ (reference sequence). The chain's CDR3 is CASSVADTDTQYF. The CDR3 DNA reads as TGTGCCAGCAGCGTAGCCGATACAGATACGCAGTATTTT. Full variable domain (missing parts from reference TRBV7-9 and TRBJ2-3): DTGVSQNPRHKITKRGQNVTFRCDPISEHNRLYWYRQTLGQGPEFLTYFQNEAQLEKSRLLSDRFSAERPKGSFSTLEIQRTEQGDSAMYLCASSVADTDTQYFGPGTRLTVL.

The chain joins TRBV20-1 to TRBJ2-5, with D possibly TRBD1 on 6 matching bases. The CDR3 is 15 residues long. Germline V gene sequence: CDR1 DFQATT, CDR2 SNEGSKA (reference sequence). V lost 6 bases to trimming and J lost 4 bases, with 21 bases between them. The CDR3 DNA reads TGCAGTGCCGGGCGCTCGACAGGTTTTTCAGAGACCCAGTACTTC. It is translated as CSAGRSTGFSETQYF.

This clonotype was seen a few times. This sequence joins TRBV27 and TRBJ2-3; 9 nucleotides align to TRBD1. The CDR3 is made up of 15 amino acids. J was trimmed by 4 bases and V by 3 bases; bases with no gene match: 5. Germline values: CDR1 MNHEY, CDR2 SMNVEV (reference sequence). The CDR3 nucleotides read TGTGCCAGCAGTTTTCGGGGACAGGGTCCAGATACGCAGTATTTT. As protein: CASSFRGQGPDTQYF.

There are a few counts of this clonotype. V is TRBV6-1 and J is TRBJ2-3; 7 bases agree with TRBD1. The CDR3 consists of 13 residues. V gave up 6 bases and J gave up 5 bases; unmatched junction bases: 5. CDR1 MNHNS and CDR2 SASEGT come from the germline V gene. CDR3 amino acids: CASRKTGKDTQYF. DNA for the CDR3: TGTGCCAGCAGAAAGACAGGGAAAGATACGCAGTATTTT.

This clonotype was seen ten or more times. J is TRBJ2-3 and V is TRBV20-1, with TRBD2 matching 9 bases. In germline, CDR1 is DFQATT, CDR2 SNEGSKA (reference sequence). The V segment lost 2 bases and the J segment 2 bases; nucleotides outside the gene matches: 2. This CDR3 is 14 amino acids long. CDR3 sequence reads: CSARLAGLTDTQYF. CDR3 bases: TGCAGTGCTAGACTAGCGGGACTCACAGATACGCAGTATTTT.

At least ten counts were recorded for this clonotype. The chain couples TRBV4-1 to TRBJ2-7; tentatively, D is TRBD1 or TRBD2 (6 bases each). Trimming stripped 0 bases from V and 0 bases from J, with 12 bases between. Per the germline V gene, CDR1 is MGHRA and CDR2 is YSYEKL. The CDR3 length is 16 residues. The CDR3 DNA reads as TGCGCCAGCAGCCAAGATTTTAGGGGGGCCTCCTACGAGCAGTACTTC. Its translation: CASSQDFRGASYEQYF.

This clonotype occurred many times. The V call is TRBV29-1, the J call TRBJ2-1, with 8 bases aligning to TRBD2. Trimming took 6 bases from V and 6 from J; bases not matched to a gene: 10. Per germline, CDR1 SQVTM and CDR2 ANQGSEA. This CDR3 contains 14 residues. The CDR3 DNA is TGCAGCGTGAGTCGACTAGCGCCATTCAATGAGCAGTTCTTC. This sequence encodes CSVSRLAPFNEQFF.

This clonotype was picked up many times. V is TRBV5-1 and J is TRBJ2-1; 10 bases are shared with TRBD2. Trimming took 6 bases from V and 5 from J; bases not matched to a gene: 11. The length of the CDR3 is 16 residues. Germline CDR1 SGHRS, CDR2 YFSETQ. The CDR3 protein is CASKLGAGGPHNEQFF. CDR3 nucleotides: TGCGCCAGCAAGTTGGGAGCGGGAGGGCCCCACAATGAGCAGTTCTTC. The full variable domain, rest sourced from reference TRBV5-1 and TRBJ2-1, is KAGVTQTPRYLIKTRGQQVTLSCSPISGHRSVSWYQQTPGQGLQFLFEYFSETQRNKGNFPGRFSGRQFSNSRSEMNVSTLELGDSALYLCASKLGAGGPHNEQFFGPGTRLTVL.

In this sample, this clonotype turned up a few times. The J gene is TRBJ2-1, the V gene TRBV10-3; a possible D gene is TRBD2 (5 bases). The V end lost 6 bases, the J end lost 0 bases, and 18 bases lay between the germline ends. This CDR3 is built from 17 residues. The germline CDR1 and CDR2 sequences are ENHRY and SYGVKD. The CDR3 loop reads CAISDSGGSSSYNEQFF. CDR3 nucleotide sequence: TGTGCCATCAGCGATTCAGGCGGGTCAAGCTCCTACAATGAGCAGTTCTTC.

This clonotype was observed many times. The chain combines TRBV5-1 with TRBJ2-2, with D unclear. The CDR3 spans 14 residues. CDR1 SGHRS and CDR2 YFSETQ come from the germline V gene. Trimming left V 4 bases short and J 1 base short, with 8 bases between. The CDR3 loop is CASSEEGNTGELFF. The CDR3 DNA reads TGCGCCAGCAGCGAAGAAGGGAACACCGGGGAGCTGTTTTTT. Supplemented by reference TRBV5-1 and TRBJ2-2, the full variable domain reads KAGVTQTPRYLIKTRGQQVTLSCSPISGHRSVSWYQQTPGQGLQFLFEYFSETQRNKGNFPGRFSGRQFSNSRSEMNVSTLELGDSALYLCASSEEGNTGELFFGEGSRLTVL.

There are a few counts of this clonotype. The V call is TRBV10-3, the J call TRBJ2-3, with a tentative D call TRBD2 (5 bases). Germline values: CDR1 ENHRY, CDR2 SYGVKD. CDR3 size: 11 residues. The ends were cut back, 10 bases at V and 8 bases at J, with 13 bases in the middle. The CDR3: CATWGEGTQYF. DNA of the CDR3: TGTGCCACCTGGGGAGAAGGTACGCAGTATTTT.

This clonotype was detected ten times or more. The rearrangement joins TRBV2 to TRBJ1-1, with D perhaps TRBD1 (5 bases). Trimming left V 6 bases short and J 0 bases short, with 17 bases between. The CDR3 covers 16 residues. Looked up from germline, CDR1 is SNHLY and CDR2 is FYNNEI. The chain's CDR3 is CASRNLIQGMNTEAFF. CDR3 bases: TGTGCCAGCAGGAACCTAATCCAGGGAATGAACACTGAAGCTTTCTTT.

This clonotype was counted a few times. This chain joins TRBV29-1 and TRBJ1-1, with no clear D. Looked up from germline, CDR1 is SQVTM and CDR2 is ANQGSEA. The CDR3 is 12 residues long. V lost 3 bases and J 7 bases, leaving 12 bases between the germline ends. DNA for the CDR3: TGCAGCGTTGATTCCGGGCGCTATGAAGCTTTCTTT. Its translation is CSVDSGRYEAFF.

This clonotype was picked up many times. The CDR3 loop reads CSVEGLGYNEQFF. DNA of the CDR3: TGCAGCGTTGAGGGACTAGGCTACAATGAGCAGTTCTTC. The V call is TRBV29-1, the J call TRBJ2-1; 8 bases match TRBD2. Germline CDR1 SQVTM, CDR2 ANQGSEA. The CDR3 length is 13 residues. The J segment lost 3 bases and the V segment lost 3 bases, leaving 1 base of the junction unmatched.

This clonotype appeared many times. The CDR3 coding sequence is TGTGCCAGCAGTTTAGGAGGGGAAGACTACGAGCAGTACTTC. Protein: CASSLGGEDYEQYF. This chain links TRBV28 with TRBJ2-7; D possibly corresponds to TRBD2 (6 bases). The CDR3 has 14 amino acids. V lost 2 bases, J lost 3 bases, and 11 bases lay in between. The germline V gene encodes CDR1 MDHEN and CDR2 SYDVKM.

The chain combines TRBV27 with TRBJ2-3; D unresolved. Germline-derived CDR1 and CDR2 are MNHEY and SMNVEV (reference sequence). Trimming left V 1 base short and J 3 bases short, with 14 bases between. The CDR3 consists of 16 residues. CDR3 protein: CASSLFPYSWTDTQYF. The CDR3 region has the DNA TGTGCCAGCAGTTTATTTCCCTACAGCTGGACAGATACGCAGTATTTT.

As to this clonotype: A read error may explain this, as a much larger clone is one base away. J is TRBJ2-1 and V is TRBV20-1, with D tentatively TRBD2 (7 bases). CDR1 and CDR2 from the germline V gene are DFQATT and SNEGSKA (reference sequence). The CDR3 runs 12 residues. V lost 5 bases and J lost 8, with 13 bases in between. The CDR3 region has the DNA TGCAGTGCTCACGGGGGGCGGGATGAGCAGTTCTTC. Protein product: CSAHGGRDEQFF.